This paragraph covers one T cell receptor beta chain sequence. What it binds is not known. This CDR3 is built from 15 residues. Germline lookup yields CDR1 SGHDT and CDR2 YYEEEE. The germline V and J ends were trimmed by 1 base and 5 bases, with 15 bases remaining between them. Here immunoSEQ multiplex PCR was the method, and the copy in TCRdb shows in-frame clones only, minus some. Of about 70,000 clones listed, around 88% were seen once; the top ten hold under 3%. Patients with a history of autoimmune disease or on systemic immunosuppression were excluded. The data belong to a study of OX40 agonist ivuxolimab in advanced cancers. Findings and limits, study-wide: At 0.1 to 3.0 mg/kg and by week 6, CD4+ and CD8+ T cells in the blood had expanded clonally.

The TCR comes from an adult with an advanced solid tumor such as melanoma, head and neck, liver or kidney cancer. This rearrangement joins TRBV5-6 to TRBJ1-2; D perhaps matches TRBD1 (6 bases). This sample comprised CD4+ or CD8+ T cells sorted from blood, obtained in a trial of the OX40 agonist ivuxolimab. The CDR3 loop reads CASSLPGVGGYGYTF. DNA of the CDR3: TGTGCCAGCAGCTTGCCAGGGGTCGGAGGATATGGCTACACCTTC.